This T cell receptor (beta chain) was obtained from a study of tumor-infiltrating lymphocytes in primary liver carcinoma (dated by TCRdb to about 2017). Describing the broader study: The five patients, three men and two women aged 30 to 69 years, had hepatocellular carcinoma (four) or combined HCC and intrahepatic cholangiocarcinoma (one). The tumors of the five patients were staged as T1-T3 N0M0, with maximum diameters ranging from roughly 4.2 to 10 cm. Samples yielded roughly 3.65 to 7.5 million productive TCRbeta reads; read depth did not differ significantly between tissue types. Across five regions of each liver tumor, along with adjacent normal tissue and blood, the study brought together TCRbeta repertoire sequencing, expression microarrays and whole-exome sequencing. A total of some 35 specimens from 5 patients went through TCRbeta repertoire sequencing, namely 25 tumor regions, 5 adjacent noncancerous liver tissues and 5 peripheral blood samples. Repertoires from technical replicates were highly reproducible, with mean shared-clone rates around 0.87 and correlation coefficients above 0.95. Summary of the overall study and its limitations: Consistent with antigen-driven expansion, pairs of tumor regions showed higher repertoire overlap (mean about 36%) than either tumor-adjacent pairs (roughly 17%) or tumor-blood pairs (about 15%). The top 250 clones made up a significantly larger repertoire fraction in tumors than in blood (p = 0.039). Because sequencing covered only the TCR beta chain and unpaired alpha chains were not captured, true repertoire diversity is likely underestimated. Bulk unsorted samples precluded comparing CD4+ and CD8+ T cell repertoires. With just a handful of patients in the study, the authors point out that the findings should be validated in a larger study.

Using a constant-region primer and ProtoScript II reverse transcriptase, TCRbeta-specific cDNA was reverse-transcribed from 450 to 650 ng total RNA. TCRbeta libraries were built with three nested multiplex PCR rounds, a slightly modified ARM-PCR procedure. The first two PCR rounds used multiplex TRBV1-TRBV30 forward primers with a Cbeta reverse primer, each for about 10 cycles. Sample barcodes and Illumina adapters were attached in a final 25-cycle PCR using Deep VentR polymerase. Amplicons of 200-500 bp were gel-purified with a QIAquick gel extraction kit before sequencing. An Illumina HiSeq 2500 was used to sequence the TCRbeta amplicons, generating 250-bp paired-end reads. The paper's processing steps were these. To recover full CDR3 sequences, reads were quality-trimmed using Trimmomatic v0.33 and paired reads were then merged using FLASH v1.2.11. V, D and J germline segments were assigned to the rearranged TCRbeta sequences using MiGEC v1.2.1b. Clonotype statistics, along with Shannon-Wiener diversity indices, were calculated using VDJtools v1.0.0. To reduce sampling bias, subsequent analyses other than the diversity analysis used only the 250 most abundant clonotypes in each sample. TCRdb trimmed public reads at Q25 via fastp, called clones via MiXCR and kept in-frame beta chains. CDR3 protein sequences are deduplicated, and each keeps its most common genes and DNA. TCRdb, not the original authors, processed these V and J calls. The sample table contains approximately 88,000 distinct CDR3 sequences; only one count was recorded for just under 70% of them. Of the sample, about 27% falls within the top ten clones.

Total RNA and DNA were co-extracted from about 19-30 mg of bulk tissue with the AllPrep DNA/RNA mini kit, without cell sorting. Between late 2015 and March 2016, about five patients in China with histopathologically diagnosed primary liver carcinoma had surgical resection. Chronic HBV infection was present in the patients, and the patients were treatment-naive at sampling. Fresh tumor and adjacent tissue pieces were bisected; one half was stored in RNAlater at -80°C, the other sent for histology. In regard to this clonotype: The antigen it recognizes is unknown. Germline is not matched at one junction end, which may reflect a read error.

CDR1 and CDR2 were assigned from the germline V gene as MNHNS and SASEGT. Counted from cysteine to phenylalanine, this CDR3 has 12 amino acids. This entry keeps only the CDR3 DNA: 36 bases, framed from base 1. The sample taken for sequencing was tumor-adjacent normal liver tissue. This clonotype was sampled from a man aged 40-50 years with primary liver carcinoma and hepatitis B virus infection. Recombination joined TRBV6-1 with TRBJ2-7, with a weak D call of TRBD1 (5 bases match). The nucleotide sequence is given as TGTGCCAGCAGTAACGGACACTACGAGCAATACTTC. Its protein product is CASSNGHYEQYF.